These 2 T cell receptor beta chains were sequenced from one sample in a study of T-cell reconstitution after alpha-beta-depleted transplantation in children. It was with unique molecular identifiers that the TCRbeta library was prepared. Each CDR3 protein gets one entry after TCRdb re-called the PCR reads with MiXCR. In the table there are fewer than 550,000 distinct CDR3 sequences, roughly 10% of which are singletons. Sample: PBMCs from the stem cell graft donor, taken from the stem cell graft. The origin of the receptors is a human donor who donated a stem cell graft to a child with acute myeloid leukemia.

V is TRBV20-1 and J is TRBJ1-6; 8 bases are a match to TRBD1. Trimming removed 0 bases from V and 9 bases from J; junction bases left unmatched: 7. This CDR3 spans 15 amino acids. From germline, CDR1 is DFQATT and CDR2 SNEGSKA (reference sequence). The CDR3 loop is CSARDMVQGVSPLHF. The CDR3 DNA is TGCAGTGCTAGAGATATGGTACAGGGGGTTTCACCCCTCCACTTT.

This clonotype came up a few times. The V gene is TRBV4-3, the J gene TRBJ2-1; D not resolved. Deletions cut 0 bases from V and 5 bases from J, with 5 bases between. Germline values: CDR1 LGHNA, CDR2 YSLEER. CDR3 size: 13 residues. CDR3 amino acids: CASSQDGDNEQFF. The CDR3 region has the DNA TGCGCCAGCAGCCAAGATGGAGACAATGAGCAGTTCTTC.